The clone carrying this T cell receptor (beta chain) has only one observation. These data originate in a study of chemoradiotherapy in HPV16-positive cancers. Background on the study: Candidate HPV-specific clones and shared TCR motifs came from two HPV16-positive patients.

Data came from immunoSEQ multiplex PCR; TCRdb stores just in-frame clones and leaves some out. The data show roughly 20,000 clones, 84% seen once. V was shortened by 3 bases and J by 2 bases, with 12 bases between the two germline ends. CDR1 and CDR2 from the germline V gene are SGDLS and YYNGEE. The CDR3 runs to 15 residues. This receptor was obtained from a human donor with HPV-associated anogenital cancer. The source material was blood, sampled from a patient who underwent chemoradiotherapy. V usage is TRBV9 and J usage is TRBJ2-1; TRBD1 is a possible D gene (5 bases). The chain's CDR3 is CASSALGEAYNEQFF. CDR3 bases: TGTGCCAGCAGCGCCTTAGGGGAAGCCTACAATGAGCAGTTCTTC.